This TCR beta chain was captured by sequencing in a study of blood T cells in healthy people across ages (dated by TCRdb to the mid-2010s). Notes on the research overall: In model experiments, template switching captured about one uniquely barcoded TCR beta cDNA molecule for every two T cells. Two additional independent replicas of 1 million unique cDNA reads from the same blood draw were analyzed for two donors (one aged 18 to 30 and one aged 80 or older). Four age groups were formed from the donors: young (average around 15 years), middle-aged (approximately 40), aged (roughly 58) and long-lived (about 75). To track age-related changes in TCR beta repertoire diversity, the study relied on deep sequencing normalized with unique cDNA molecular identifiers. To avoid experimental bias, donors of different ages were distributed randomly across sequencing lanes. General findings and caveats noted by the study authors: Compared with the aged group, more naive CD4+ T cells, fewer expanded clones and increased TCR diversity were shown by the long-lived group, suggesting age selection. There was a strong correlation between observed TCR beta diversity and the percentage of naive T cells measured by flow cytometry. Estimates of total diversity from one million sequenced T cells were regarded as lower bounds and underestimates. Because donor CMV infection status was unknown, age-related changes in expanded clonotypes were potentially confounded. Bulk unsorted PBMC profiling prevented conclusive comparison of naive and antigen-experienced compartments. As age increased, observed TCR beta diversity per million T cells dropped in a roughly linear way, and a significant reduction was already evident by age about 36.

The donors were under 40 Caucasian individuals from Russia, aged about 6 to 95 years, who were systemically healthy. Roughly 9.5 milliliters of peripheral blood were drawn from each donor into EDTA-treated Vacutainer tubes. Ficoll-Paque density-gradient centrifugation was used to isolate PBMCs, with at least 6 million obtained per sample. Total RNA was extracted from PBMCs with Trizol reagent, with at least 5.5 micrograms obtained per sample. Naive CD45RAhigh/CD27high T cell percentages were measured by flow cytometry on a PBMC aliquot from every donor. About this clonotype itself: No antigen is known for it. Nothing much larger sits one base from this clone, and base qualities are not available.

The germline V gene supplies CDR1 MNHEY and CDR2 SVGAGI. The CDR3, cysteine through phenylalanine, is 14 amino acids long. This entry keeps only the CDR3 DNA: 42 bases, framed from base 1. V is pruned by 4 bases and J by 14 bases, leaving 13 bases of the junction without a gene match. Library creation used 5' RACE. The instrument given in TCRdb is Illumina HiSeq 2500. The second PCR ran for roughly 7 to 12 cycles and used a J-beta primer mix along with a sample-barcoded 5' primer. A unique molecular identifier was introduced onto each TCR beta cDNA molecule by a template-switch 5' adaptor carrying 12 random nucleotides. At least 3 million CDR3-containing paired-end reads were obtained from each sample. All of the RNA was converted into first-strand cDNA using the Mint cDNA synthesis kit, with a TRBC-specific oligonucleotide serving as the primer. Following uracil-DNA glycosylase treatment, a first 18-cycle PCR with universal primers M1SS and BC2_uni_R was performed on all cDNA. The study's processing was this. Normalization of each sample was performed by random selection of 1 million high-quality reads, each carrying a distinct molecular identifier. Reads sharing molecular identifiers were discarded rather than binned into consensus sequences. CDR3 identification, clonotype clustering and error correction used MiTCR with a Q25 quality threshold and the strictest error-elimination algorithm. A nonparametric unseen species model with Euler transformation was used to estimate a lower bound on total TCR beta diversity. TCRdb redid the processing of the public reads, applying fastp at Q25 and MiXCR, and retained in-frame beta chains. All rows with the same CDR3 protein become a single entry with the most common DNA and genes. TCRdb's processing, not the authors' own work, is the source of the V and J calls. Recorded for this sample are some 710,000 distinct CDR3 sequences; more than 35% of them occurred a single time. Clones ranked in the top ten supply over 15% of the sample.

Sample: blood. Recombination connected TRBV6-5 to TRBJ2-1, with 8 junctional bases fitting TRBD2. This TCR came from a man older than 75 in good health. At the DNA level, the sequence is TGTGCCAGCAGTTTAGGACTAGCTAGCCCCGGAGAGTTCTTC. It specifies CASSLGLASPGEFF.